This T cell receptor beta chain was identified during a study of PD-1 blockade in classical Hodgkin lymphoma. For the study at large: Patients were dosed intravenously with nivolumab at 3 mg/kg every 2 weeks.

The protocol was immunoSEQ multiplex PCR, while the TCRdb copy is restricted to in-frame clones and leaves out a portion. The sample includes 90,000 to 110,000 clones, roughly 90% of them seen just once. Unmatched junction bases numbered 8, after V lost 5 bases and J lost 6 bases. The CDR3 spans 14 residues. Germline-derived CDR1 and CDR2 are MNHNY and SVGAGI (reference sequence). Noted time point: cycle 4 day 1 (C4D1), after 6 weeks of nivolumab. Every patient had relapsed following autologous stem cell transplantation, and cohorts differed in brentuximab vedotin exposure. The V call is TRBV6-6, the J call TRBJ2-7; 9 positions agree with TRBD1. Sequencing used peripheral blood mononuclear cells (PBMCs), obtained before the fourth cycle of nivolumab. The receptor was derived from a human donor with classical Hodgkin lymphoma. The CDR3 DNA is TGTGCCAGCAGTCACGACAGGGGGGGCCTCGAGCAGTACTTC. Its translation: CASSHDRGGLEQYF.